The clone carrying this TCR beta chain came up a few times. The antigen is unknown. TCRdb itself ran the 5' RACE reads through MiXCR, one entry per CDR3 protein. The table shows approximately 33,000 distinct CDR3 sequences, with 5.3% occurring only once. This specimen belongs to a study of early T cells in non-severe SARS-CoV-2 infection. At the level of the study: Chains from this unsorted whole-blood bulk RNA could not be paired.

Study conclusions and caveats: VDJdb-based annotation leaned toward anti-spike CD8 responses and missed private and CD4 specificities.

The CDR3 consists of 14 residues. Germline CDR1 reads SNHLY; CDR2 reads FYNNEI. Unmatched junction bases numbered 5, after V lost 7 bases and J lost 9 bases. Sequences were obtained from whole blood. The receptor was derived from an adult who was a healthcare worker with PCR-confirmed SARS-CoV-2 infection or an uninfected control (not recorded which). The chain employs TRBV2 and TRBJ2-1; 14 nucleotides align to TRBD2. The CDR3 DNA reads as TGTGCCAGCACCAGACTAGCGGGGGGGCTTGAGCAGTTCTTC. Amino acid sequence: CASTRLAGGLEQFF.